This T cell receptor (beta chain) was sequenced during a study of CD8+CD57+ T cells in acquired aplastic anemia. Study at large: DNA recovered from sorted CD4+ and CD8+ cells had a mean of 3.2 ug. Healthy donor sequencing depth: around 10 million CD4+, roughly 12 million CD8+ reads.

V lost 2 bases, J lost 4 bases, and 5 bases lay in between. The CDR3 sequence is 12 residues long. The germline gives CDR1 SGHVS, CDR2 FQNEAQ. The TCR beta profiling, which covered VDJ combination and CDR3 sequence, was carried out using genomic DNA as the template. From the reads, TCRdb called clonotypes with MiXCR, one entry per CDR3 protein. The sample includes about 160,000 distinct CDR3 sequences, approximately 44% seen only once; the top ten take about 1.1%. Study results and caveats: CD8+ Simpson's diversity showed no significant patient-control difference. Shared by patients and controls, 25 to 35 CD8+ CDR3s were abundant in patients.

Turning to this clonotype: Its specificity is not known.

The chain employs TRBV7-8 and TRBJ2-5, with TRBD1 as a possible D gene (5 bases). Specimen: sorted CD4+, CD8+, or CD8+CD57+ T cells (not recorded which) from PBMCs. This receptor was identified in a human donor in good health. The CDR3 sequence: CASSLRGETQYF. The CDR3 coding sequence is TGTGCCAGCAGCTTAAGGGGAGAGACCCAGTACTTC.